One and the same sample provided the 14 T cell receptor beta chains below, sequenced in a study of STAT5B mutations in CD4+ large granular lymphocyte leukemia. Sequenced by immunoSEQ multiplex PCR; TCRdb stores in-frame clones only, minus some. The data contain 22,000 or so clones, about 78% of them singletons. The sample taken for sequencing was CD4+ T cells from blood buffy coats. These receptors were obtained from a human donor in good health.

This chain joins TRBV9 and TRBJ2-1, with a possible D match to TRBD1 (6 bases). The CDR3 is 19 amino acids. The V end lost 0 bases, the J end lost 6 bases, and 25 bases lay between the germline ends. The V gene's germline CDR1 is SGDLS and CDR2 YYNGEE. In DNA, the CDR3 is TGTGCCAGCAGCGTAGGCCTGGGGGTGAACAGGGTAGGTCTCAATGAGCAGTTCTTC. Protein sequence: CASSVGLGVNRVGLNEQFF.

The V and J genes are TRBV4-1 and TRBJ2-6; TRBD1 matches at 9 bases. The CDR3 runs 17 residues. Trimming at V came to 4 bases and at J to 3 bases, leaving 7 bases not matched to a gene. Germline V gene sequence: CDR1 MGHRA, CDR2 YSYEKL. CDR3 residues: CASSPAGQGNGANVLTF. CDR3 in DNA: TGCGCCAGCAGCCCCGCGGGACAGGGAAATGGGGCCAACGTCCTGACTTTC.

DNA for the CDR3: TGCAGCGCAATCCAGGGGGTTGGCGGCTACACCTTC. As protein: CSAIQGVGGYTF. The chain couples TRBV29-1 to TRBJ1-2, with 7 bases that match TRBD1. Germline lookup yields CDR1 SQVTM and CDR2 ANQGSEA. J was trimmed by 8 bases and V by 7 bases; bases with no gene match: 10. This CDR3 region has 12 residues.

The rearrangement joins TRBV29-1 to TRBJ2-7; D might be TRBD1 (6 bases). This CDR3 contains 15 residues. V lost 4 bases to trimming and J lost 4 bases, with 20 bases between them. Germline CDR1 and CDR2: SQVTM and ANQGSEA. The CDR3 is CSVGEYRAAKYEQYF. Written as DNA, the CDR3 is TGCAGCGTTGGGGAATACAGGGCGGCAAAGTACGAGCAGTACTTC.

The chain has TRBV7-9 and TRBJ2-7; D gene unclear. This CDR3 has 12 residues. The germline CDR1 and CDR2 sequences are SEHNR and FQNEAQ (reference sequence). V lost 5 bases to trimming and J lost 10 bases, with 15 bases between them. The CDR3 region is CASSPDGLGQYF. CDR3 DNA sequence: TGTGCCAGCAGCCCGGACGGCTTGGGTCAGTACTTC.

The chain couples TRBV11-2 to TRBJ2-7, with D possibly matching TRBD2 (7 bases). The CDR3 has 12 amino acids. Germline V gene sequence: CDR1 SGHAT, CDR2 FQNNGV. V lost 6 bases, J lost 5 bases, and 11 bases lay in between. CDR3 in DNA: TGTGCCAGCAGGGGGGGGCTCCACGAGCAGTACTTC. This codes for CASRGGLHEQYF.

There are a few counts of this clone. This chain links TRBV6-1 with TRBJ2-2; D might be TRBD1 (6 bases). The CDR3 spans 20 residues. In germline, CDR1 is MNHNS, CDR2 SASEGT. V was shortened by 4 bases and J by 1 base, with 25 bases between the two germline ends. CDR3 loop: CASSGPRQAPRGGNTGELFF. The CDR3 bases are TGTGCCAGCAGTGGCCCCAGACAGGCCCCCAGGGGTGGGAACACCGGGGAGCTGTTTTTT.

The V gene is TRBV10-2, the J gene TRBJ2-7, with D unclear. V lost 2 bases and J 3 bases, leaving 8 bases between the germline ends. Looked up from germline, CDR1 is WSHSY and CDR2 is SAAADI. The CDR3 length is 13 residues. For the CDR3, the DNA is TGCGCCAGCAGTGAGGGACGGTACTACGAGCAGTACTTC. Amino acid sequence: CASSEGRYYEQYF.

The chain carries TRBV9 and TRBJ1-1, with 7 bases identical to TRBD1. The germline gives CDR1 SGDLS, CDR2 YYNGEE. CDR3 length: 17 amino acids. Trimming cost V 0 bases and J 6 bases; bases outside gene matches: 14. CDR3 region: CASSVATTLGGGAEAFF. Here the CDR3 DNA reads TGTGCCAGCAGCGTAGCTACGACCCTAGGGGGCGGCGCTGAAGCTTTCTTT.

The V and J genes are TRBV7-9 and TRBJ2-2, with D uncertain. Looked up from germline, CDR1 is SEHNR and CDR2 is FQNEAQ (reference sequence). The CDR3 extends over 14 amino acids. The ends were cut back, 0 bases at V and 5 bases at J, with 7 bases in the middle. In nucleotides, the CDR3 is TGTGCCAGCAGCTTAGCGAGCACTACCGGGGAGCTGTTTTTT. Residues: CASSLASTTGELFF.

V gene TRBV5-1 combines with J gene TRBJ2-5, with 15 positions matching TRBD2. This CDR3 is built from 14 residues. Germline trimming cut 6 bases from V and 7 bases from J; bases unmatched to any gene: 4. Germline values: CDR1 SGHRS, CDR2 YFSETQ. In nucleotides, the CDR3 is TGCGCCAGCACCGGACTAGCGGGAGGGGGGACCCAGTACTTC. Protein product: CASTGLAGGGTQYF.

The chain recombines TRBV6-1 with TRBJ2-5; 7 positions agree with TRBD1. V lost 4 bases, J lost 5 bases, and 10 bases stayed unmatched. This CDR3 is built from 15 residues. Germline V lookup: CDR1 MNHNS, CDR2 SASEGT. The CDR3 reads CASSAWTGVVETQYF. In DNA, the CDR3 is TGTGCCAGCAGTGCTTGGACAGGAGTAGTCGAGACCCAGTACTTC.

This chain connects TRBV7-7 to TRBJ2-2; D not certain. Germline lookup yields CDR1 SSHAT and CDR2 FNYEAQ (reference sequence). This CDR3 has 14 residues. Trimming removed 2 bases at V and 4 bases at J, with 8 bases between. The CDR3 coding sequence is TGTGCCAGCAGCTTAATGGACGGCACCGGGGAGCTGTTTTTT. Translation gives CASSLMDGTGELFF.

V usage is TRBV2 and J usage is TRBJ2-5; unclear D gene. The CDR3 consists of 12 residues. Germline lookup yields CDR1 SNHLY and CDR2 FYNNEI. V lost 5 bases to trimming and J lost 1 base, with 5 bases between them. CDR3 coding DNA: TGTGCCAGCAGTTATACCCAAGAGACCCAGTACTTC. As protein: CASSYTQETQYF.